This T cell receptor beta chain was retrieved from a study of T cells in Graves' hyperthyroidism and ophthalmopathy. At least ten counts were recorded for this clonotype. RNA transcripts gave rise to amplified TCR beta CDR3 regions. The HTBI primer set drove a first-round RT-PCR of the TCR CDR3. Via MiXCR, TCRdb re-called the multiplex PCR reads, giving one row per CDR3 protein. The sample lists hundreds of thousands of distinct CDR3 sequences; just over 35% were seen once. This CDR3 contains 13 residues. Germline V gene sequence: CDR1 SGHVS, CDR2 FNYEAQ. Trimming left V 5 bases short and J 0 bases short, with 5 bases between.

The specimen was blood. The clonotype was recovered from a woman in her 40s with Graves' hyperthyroidism. The chain employs TRBV7-6 and TRBJ1-3; D ambiguous. In DNA, the CDR3 is TGTGCCAGCAGCCCAGTCTCTGGAAACACCATATATTTT. Amino acid sequence: CASSPVSGNTIYF.